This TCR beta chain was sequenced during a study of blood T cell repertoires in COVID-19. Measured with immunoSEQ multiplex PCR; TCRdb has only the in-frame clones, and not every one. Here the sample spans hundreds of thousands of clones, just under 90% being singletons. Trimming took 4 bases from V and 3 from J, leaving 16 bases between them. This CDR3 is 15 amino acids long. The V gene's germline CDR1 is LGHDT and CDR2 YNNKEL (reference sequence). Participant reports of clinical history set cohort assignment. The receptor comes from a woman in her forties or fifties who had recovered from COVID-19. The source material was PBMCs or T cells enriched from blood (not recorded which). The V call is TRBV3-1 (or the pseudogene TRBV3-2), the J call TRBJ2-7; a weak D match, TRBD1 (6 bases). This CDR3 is CASSLTRGWDYEQYF. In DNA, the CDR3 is TGTGCCAGCAGCCTGACAAGGGGGTGGGACTACGAGCAGTACTTC.